Below, 15 T cell receptor beta chains from the same sample are listed, as sequenced in a study of blood T cell repertoires in COVID-19 (dated by TCRdb to the early 2020s). The library came from the immunoSEQ multiplex PCR assay. TCRdb re-hosts the immuneACCESS table, in-frame sequences only. Its copies lack some clones; in the studies checked, an unresolved V gene accounts for under half of them, and the cause for the rest is not known. The sample table records more than 85,000 clones; about four fifths of these occur just once. Together, the top ten hold 15% to 19% of the sample. The sequenced sample was peripheral blood. The receptors here all came from a woman aged 80 or over with acute or convalescent COVID-19.

CDR3 sequence: CASKAGSYNEQFF. The CDR3 region has the DNA TGTGCCAGTAAAGCGGGGTCCTACAATGAGCAGTTCTTC. V and J are TRBV19 and TRBJ2-1; 7 bases match TRBD2. Germline V gene data show CDR1 as LNHDA and CDR2 as SQIVND (reference sequence). V shed 7 bases, J shed 1 base, and the junction held 1 base outside the gene matches. This CDR3 contains 13 residues.

The CDR3 nucleotides read TGTGCCAGCAGTAAACAGGGTTACAATGAGCAGTTCTTC. Amino acid sequence: CASSKQGYNEQFF. V gene TRBV12-3 or TRBV12-4 combines with J gene TRBJ2-1; a weak D match, TRBD1 (6 bases). V was pared by 5 bases and J by 4 bases, with 9 bases between. This CDR3 is 13 amino acids long.

The chain couples TRBV2 to TRBJ1-1; a possible D gene is TRBD1 (6 bases). Per germline, CDR1 SNHLY and CDR2 FYNNEI. Trimming pared 6 bases from V and 4 bases from J, leaving 12 bases between. The CDR3 totals 13 residues. Here the CDR3 DNA reads TGTGCCAGCAGCCTCACAGGGTCCACTGAAGCTTTCTTT. This codes for CASSLTGSTEAFF.

The chain combines TRBV5-1 with TRBJ2-1; TRBD2 might be the D (5 bases). The germline V gene has CDR1 SGHRS and CDR2 YFSETQ. V lost 0 bases to trimming and J lost 8 bases, with 12 bases between them. This CDR3 comprises 14 residues. Here the CDR3 DNA reads TGCGCCAGCAGCTTGGCCGAGGGCAAGGATGAGCAGTTCTTC. The encoded protein is CASSLAEGKDEQFF.

The rearrangement uses TRBV11-2 and TRBJ1-4; D may be TRBD1 (5 bases). This CDR3 has 15 amino acids. The germline CDR1 and CDR2 sequences are SGHAT and FQNNGV. Trimming shortened V by 0 bases and J by 8 bases, and 13 bases separated the two germline ends. In DNA, the CDR3 is TGTGCCAGCAGCTTAGATCAGGGAGGATGGGAAAAACTGTTTTTT. Translated, it gives CASSLDQGGWEKLFF.

The CDR3 DNA sequence: TGTGCCAGCAGTTCACAGCGGGGGTCCTACGAGCAGTACTTC. Its translation: CASSSQRGSYEQYF. The chain carries TRBV7-8 and TRBJ2-7, with 8 nucleotides matching TRBD2. The CDR3 has 14 amino acids. Per the germline V gene, CDR1 is SGHVS and CDR2 is FQNEAQ. Trimming at V came to 6 bases and at J to 1 base, leaving 5 bases not matched to a gene.

This chain connects TRBV5-1 to TRBJ2-7; 11 bases map to TRBD1. The CDR3 totals 15 residues. V dropped 0 bases and J dropped 3; count of bases not matched to a gene: 2. Per the germline V gene, CDR1 is SGHRS and CDR2 is YFSETQ. CDR3 coding DNA: TGCGCCAGCAGCTTGGTGGGACAGGGGGACTACGAGCAGTACTTC. Translating gives CASSLVGQGDYEQYF.

This clone was counted between two and nine times. The chain links TRBV5-1 to TRBJ2-3; D possibly corresponds to TRBD1 (6 bases). The ends were cut back, 4 bases at V and 4 bases at J, with 13 bases in the middle. This CDR3 has 14 residues. Germline CDR1 is SGHRS and CDR2 is YFSETQ. The CDR3 nucleotides are TGCGCCAGCAGCGAACACAGGGTCCCAGATACGCAGTATTTT. Amino acid sequence: CASSEHRVPDTQYF.

The chain combines TRBV6-2 or TRBV6-3 with TRBJ2-1; 9 nucleotides line up with TRBD2. The CDR3 has 16 residues. Germline V gene data show CDR1 as MNHEY and CDR2 as SVGEGT. V was pared by 6 bases and J by 0 bases, with 6 bases of the junction left unmatched. CDR3 DNA: TGTGCCAGCAGCACCGGACTAGCGAGCTCCTACAATGAGCAGTTCTTC. Amino acids: CASSTGLASSYNEQFF.

The chain links TRBV6-5 to TRBJ1-1; D gene unclear. Germline-derived CDR1 and CDR2 are MNHEY and SVGAGI. Trimming pared 6 bases from V and 5 bases from J, leaving 16 bases between. The CDR3 contains 14 residues. The CDR3 bases are TGTGCCAGCAGCGAGGTCCGGGTCGGAACTGAAGCTTTCTTT. This translates into CASSEVRVGTEAFF.

J is TRBJ2-3 and V is TRBV19; 7 bases fit TRBD1. The CDR3 has 17 residues. Germline CDR1 reads LNHDA; CDR2 reads SQIVND (reference sequence). Unmatched junction bases numbered 14, after V lost 6 bases and J lost 2 bases. DNA of the CDR3: TGTGCCAGTAGCGTGACAGGGACCAAACCCCTCACAGATACGCAGTATTTT. Its protein is CASSVTGTKPLTDTQYF. The whole variable domain, remainder taken from reference TRBV19 and TRBJ2-3, is DGGITQSPKYLFRKEGQNVTLSCEQNLNHDAMYWYRQDPGQGLRLIYYSQIVNDFQKGDIAEGYSVSREKKESFPLTVTSAQKNPTAFYLCASSVTGTKPLTDTQYFGPGTRLTVL.

The gene calls are TRBV10-2 and TRBJ2-7, with D possibly matching TRBD1 (5 bases). The V end was cut by 3 bases, the J end by 2 bases, with 11 bases between. Looked up from germline, CDR1 is WSHSY and CDR2 is SAAADI. The length of the CDR3 is 14 residues. CDR3 sequence: CASSDNRGAYEQYF. The CDR3 DNA is TGCGCCAGCAGTGATAATAGGGGCGCCTACGAGCAGTACTTC.

The chain recombines TRBV2 with TRBJ2-1, with D possibly matching TRBD2 (6 bases). The CDR3 has 12 amino acids. The germline V and J ends were trimmed by 2 bases and 9 bases, with 8 bases remaining between them. The germline V gene has CDR1 SNHLY and CDR2 FYNNEI. The CDR3 spells CASSERGSEQFF. CDR3 nucleotide sequence: TGTGCCAGCAGTGAACGGGGGAGTGAGCAGTTCTTC. The variable domain in full, completed from reference TRBV2 and TRBJ2-1, reads EPEVTQTPSHQVTQMGQEVILRCVPISNHLYFYWYRQILGQKVEFLVSFYNNEISEKSEIFDDQFSVERPDGSNFTLKIRSTKLEDSAMYFCASSERGSEQFFGPGTRLTVL.

The chain has TRBV29-1 and TRBJ1-1; D may be TRBD1 (5 bases). Per germline, CDR1 SQVTM and CDR2 ANQGSEA. Trimming took 7 bases from V and 5 from J, leaving 11 bases between them. This CDR3 has 11 amino acids. In DNA form, the CDR3 reads TGCAGCGCCGCCGACAGTACTGAAGCTTTCTTT. As protein: CSAADSTEAFF.

The rearrangement links TRBV24-1 to TRBJ2-1; D perhaps matches TRBD2 (6 bases). Trimming took 1 base from V and 6 from J, leaving 9 bases between them. Germline lookup yields CDR1 KGHDR and CDR2 SFDVKD. This CDR3 contains 14 residues. The DNA of the CDR3 is TGTGCCACCAGTGATTTCACTAGCTCCAATGAGCAGTTCTTC. It specifies CATSDFTSSNEQFF.